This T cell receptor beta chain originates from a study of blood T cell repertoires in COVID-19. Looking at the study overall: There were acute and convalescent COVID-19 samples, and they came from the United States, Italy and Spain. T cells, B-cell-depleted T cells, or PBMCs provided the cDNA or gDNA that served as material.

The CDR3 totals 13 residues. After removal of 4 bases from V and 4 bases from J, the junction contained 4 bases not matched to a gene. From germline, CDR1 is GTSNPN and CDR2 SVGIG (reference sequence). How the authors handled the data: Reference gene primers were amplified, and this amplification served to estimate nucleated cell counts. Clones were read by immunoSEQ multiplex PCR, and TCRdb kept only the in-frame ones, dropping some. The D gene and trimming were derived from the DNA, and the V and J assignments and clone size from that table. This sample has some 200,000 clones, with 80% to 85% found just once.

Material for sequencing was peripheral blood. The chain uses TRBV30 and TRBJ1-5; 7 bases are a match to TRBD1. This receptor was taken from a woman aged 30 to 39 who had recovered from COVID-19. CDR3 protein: CAWNVQGNQPQHF. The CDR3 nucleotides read TGTGCCTGGAACGTACAGGGGAATCAGCCCCAGCATTTT.